A single T cell receptor beta chain is shown here with its context. The antigen remains unidentified. This record comes from a study of siplizumab effects on memory and regulatory T cells. TCR templates numbering 75,000 to 100,000 were assayed per sample. The protocol was immunoSEQ multiplex PCR, while the TCRdb copy is restricted to in-frame clones and leaves out a portion. The table has some 100,000 clones, roughly 94% seen once. The CDR3 sequence is 18 residues long. Study-wide findings and caveats: It seemed that naive T cells were more diverse than memory cells and were major contributors to the alloresponse. Siplizumab, the agent tested, significantly reduced alloreactive sequences traceable to unstimulated CD4+ memory cells.

V is TRBV12-2 and J is TRBJ2-7; TRBD2, the table's D call, was not compared with the DNA. TRBV12-2 represents a pseudogene. The sample comprised Tregs sorted from blood. This receptor was identified in a human donor in good health. Here the CDR3 reads CASRSRSGWGLQVSEQYF. CDR3 DNA: TGTGCAAGTCGAAGTCGTAGCGGATGGGGACTACAAGTCTCCGAGCAGTACTTC.